The subject of this entry is one T cell receptor (beta chain). The data were taken from a study of blood T cells in healthy people across ages. Together with a sample-barcoded 5' primer, a J-beta primer mix was included in a second PCR lasting about 7 to 11 cycles. Each cDNA molecule was tagged by a template-switch adaptor with 12 random nucleotides. Each sample provided no less than 2.5 million CDR3-containing paired-end reads. Each CDR3 protein is one row after TCRdb ran MiXCR on the 5' RACE reads. The sample lists hundreds of thousands of distinct CDR3 sequences; around 62% were seen once. Germline CDR1 and CDR2: MNHNY and SVGAGI (reference sequence). This CDR3 is 14 amino acids long.

Sample: blood. The receptor's source is a man younger than 40 in good health. The rearrangement links TRBV6-6 to TRBJ2-4, with a weak D call TRBD1 (6 bases). The end of the DNA fits TRBJ2-7 better, so the J call may be wrong. The CDR3, as DNA: TGTGCCAGCAGTTATACCGTCAGGGGCTACGAGCAGTACTTC. The encoded protein is CASSYTVRGYEQYF.